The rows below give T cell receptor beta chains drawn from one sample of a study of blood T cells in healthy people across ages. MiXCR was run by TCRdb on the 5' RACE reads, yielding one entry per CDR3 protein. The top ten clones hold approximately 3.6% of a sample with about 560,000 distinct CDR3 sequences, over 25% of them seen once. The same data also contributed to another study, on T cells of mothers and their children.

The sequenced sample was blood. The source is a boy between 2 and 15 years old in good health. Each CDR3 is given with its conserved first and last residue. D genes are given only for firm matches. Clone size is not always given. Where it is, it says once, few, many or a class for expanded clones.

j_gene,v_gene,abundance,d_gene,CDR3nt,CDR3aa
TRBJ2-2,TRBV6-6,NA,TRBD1,TGTGCCAGCGGGTTACGCCGAGGGACAGACACCGGGGAGCTGTTTTTT,CASGLRRGTDTGELFF
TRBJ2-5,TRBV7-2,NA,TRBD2,TGTGCCAGCAGCCCTGGGACTACCCGGGAGACCCAGTACTTC,CASSPGTTRETQYF
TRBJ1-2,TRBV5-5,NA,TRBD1,TGTGCCAGCAGCTTCCGGACAGGGGCCGGCTTTAACTATGGCTACACCTTC,CASSFRTGAGFNYGYTF
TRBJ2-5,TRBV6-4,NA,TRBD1,TGTGCCAGCAGTCCTAACAGGGGGCAGACCCAGTACTTC,CASSPNRGQTQYF
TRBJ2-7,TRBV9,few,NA,TGTGCCAGCAGCGTAGAAGGGACGAGCTCCTACGAGCAGTACTTC,CASSVEGTSSYEQYF
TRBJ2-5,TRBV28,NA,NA,TGTGCCAGCAGTTTAAAGTTCTGGGATTACGCCCAAGAGACCCAGTACTTC,CASSLKFWDYAQETQYF
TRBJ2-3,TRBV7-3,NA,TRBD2,TGTGCCAGCAGCATCGGGACTAGCCCAGGTACGCAGTATTTT,CASSIGTSPGTQYF
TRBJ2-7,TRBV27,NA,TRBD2,TGTGCCAGCAGTCCTCGGTCGGGGGGGAGGCACGAGCAGTACTTC,CASSPRSGGRHEQYF
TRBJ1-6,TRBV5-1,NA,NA,TGTGCCAGCAGCTTAGAGGGGTTGGATTCACCCCTCCACTTT,CASSLEGLDSPLHF
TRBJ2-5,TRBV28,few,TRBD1,TGTGCCAGCAGTTCCACAGGGGACCAAGAGACCCAGTACTTC,CASSSTGDQETQYF
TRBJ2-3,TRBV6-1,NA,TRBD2,TGTGCCAGCAGCCCTGTTACTAGCGGGATCGTGTATTCGACTAGCACAGATACGCAGTATTTT,CASSPVTSGIVYSTSTDTQYF
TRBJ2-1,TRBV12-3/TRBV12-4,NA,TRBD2,TGTGCCAGCAGAATGGGACTAGCGGGGGGAGGTGAGCAGTTCTTC,CASRMGLAGGGEQFF
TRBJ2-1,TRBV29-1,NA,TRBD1,TGCAGCGTTGAAGTTCTGGGACAGCCCTTCTCCTACAATGAGCAGTTCTTC,CSVEVLGQPFSYNEQFF
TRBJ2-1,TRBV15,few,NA,TGTGCCACTGGCAGTGGGGGCAGGCATCCCGATGAGCAGTTCTTC,CATGSGGRHPDEQFF
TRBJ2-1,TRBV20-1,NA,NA,TGCAGTGCTAGAGGAGACGTTTACAATGAGCAGTTCTTC,CSARGDVYNEQFF
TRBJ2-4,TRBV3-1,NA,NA,TGTGCCAGCAGCCAGTCGGGCGGGGGCGGGAGAGCCAAAAACATTCAGTACTTC,CASSQSGGGGRAKNIQYF
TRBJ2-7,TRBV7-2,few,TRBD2,TGTGCCAGCAGCTTTGGGGGATTAGCGGGCGGCTACGAGCAGTACTTC,CASSFGGLAGGYEQYF
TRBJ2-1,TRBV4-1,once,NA,TGCGTCAGCAGCCAACGGACAGTCTACAATGAGCAGTTCTTC,CVSSQRTVYNEQFF
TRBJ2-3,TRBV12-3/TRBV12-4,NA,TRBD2,TGTGCCAGCAGTCCCTACGCGGGGGGGAGCACAGATACGCAGTATTTT,CASSPYAGGSTDTQYF
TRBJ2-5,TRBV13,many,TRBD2,TGTGCCAGCAGCTCGACTAGCGGGGGGGCCGAGGAGACCCAGTACTTC,CASSSTSGGAEETQYF
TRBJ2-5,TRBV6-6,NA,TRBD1,TGTGCCAGCAGTTACCCGGGGCAGGGGGCTTTCGAGACCCAGTACTTC,CASSYPGQGAFETQYF
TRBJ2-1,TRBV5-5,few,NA,TGTGCCAGCAGCTTGGCCCCGACATGGGGTCGGGTCGATGAGCAGTTCTTC,CASSLAPTWGRVDEQFF
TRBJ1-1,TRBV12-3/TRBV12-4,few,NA,TGTGCCAGCAGTTTTTTGTCCACTGAAGCTTTCTTT,CASSFLSTEAFF
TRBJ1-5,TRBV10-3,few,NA,TGTGCCATCAGCGGGACAAGTACGAGCAATCAGCCCCAGCATTTT,CAISGTSTSNQPQHF
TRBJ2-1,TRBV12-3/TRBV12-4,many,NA,TGTGCCAGCAGTCCTGGGACTGTATACAATGAGCAGTTCTTC,CASSPGTVYNEQFF
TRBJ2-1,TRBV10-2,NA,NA,TGCGCCAGCAGTGTGGGGCCCAGCGGGGCCGAAGGGGGGCAGTTCTTC,CASSVGPSGAEGGQFF
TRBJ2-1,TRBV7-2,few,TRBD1,TGTGCCAGCAGCCAACAGGGGGCGAGGGATGAGCAGTTCTTC,CASSQQGARDEQFF
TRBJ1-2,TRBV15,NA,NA,TGTGCCACCAGCAATCTGGACAGTCTTTTTAACTATGGCTACACCTTC,CATSNLDSLFNYGYTF
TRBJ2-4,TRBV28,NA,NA,TGTGCCAGCAGTAGCCCGGACAGACACATTCAGTACTTC,CASSSPDRHIQYF
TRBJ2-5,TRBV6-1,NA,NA,TGTGCCAGCAGTGAACCTTTTTGGACACAACAAGAGACCCAGTACTTC,CASSEPFWTQQETQYF
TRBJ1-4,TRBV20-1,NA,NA,TGCAGTGCTAAAATGAATGAAAAACTGTTTTTT,CSAKMNEKLFF
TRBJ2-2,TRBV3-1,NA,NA,TGTGCCAGCAGCCACCTGGCCGGGGAGCTGTTTTTT,CASSHLAGELFF
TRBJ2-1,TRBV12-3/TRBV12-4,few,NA,TGTGCCAGCAGTCAAACAGGGAAGTTAAATGAGCAGTTCTTC,CASSQTGKLNEQFF
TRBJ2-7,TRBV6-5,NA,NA,TGTGCCAGCAGTCCCCCGGGTCTAGGCTCCTACGAGCAGTACTTC,CASSPPGLGSYEQYF
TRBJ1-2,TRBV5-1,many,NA,TGCGCCAGCAGATCCCCCGGGGCTCTGGGAGGCTACACCTTC,CASRSPGALGGYTF